These T cell receptor beta chains were read from a single sample in a study of blood T cell repertoires in COVID-19. Clones were sequenced by immunoSEQ multiplex PCR, and TCRdb holds only the in-frame ones, with some missing. The sample has about 290,000 clones, roughly 89% seen once; the top ten hold approximately 10%. Material for sequencing was peripheral blood. These receptors all stem from a woman aged 25 to 39 with COVID-19, enrolled during active disease. The CDR3 runs from the conserved cysteine through the conserved F or W. Fields, in order: V gene, J gene, D gene, clone size, CDR3 DNA, CDR3 protein. A D gene is named only where the DNA matches it firmly. Where a row states a size, it is once, few, many or the class of an expanded clone; other rows omit it.

V: TRBV6-6; J: TRBJ2-7; D: -; size: -; DNA: TGTGCCAGCACCTGGGACAACCTGTATTCCGAGCAGTACTTC; CDR3: CASTWDNLYSEQYF
V: TRBV27; J: TRBJ1-1; D: TRBD1; size: -; DNA: TGTGCCAGCAGTTCAGGGACAGGGGGTGTATCTGAAGCTTTCTTT; CDR3: CASSSGTGGVSEAFF
V: TRBV27; J: TRBJ2-1; D: -; size: -; DNA: TGTGCCAGCAGTCTGGACTCTAGCCTCCATGAGCAGTTCTTC; CDR3: CASSLDSSLHEQFF
V: TRBV4-1; J: TRBJ1-4; D: -; size: -; DNA: TGCGCCAGCAGCCAAGATGCGGGGGAGGGGAATGAAAAACTGTTTTTT; CDR3: CASSQDAGEGNEKLFF
V: TRBV18; J: TRBJ1-6; D: -; size: -; DNA: TGTGCCAGCTCACCACCCACAGGGTGGAATTCACCCCTCCACTTT; CDR3: CASSPPTGWNSPLHF
V: TRBV28; J: TRBJ1-4; D: -; size: -; DNA: TGTGCCAGCAGTTTCGGACTAAGACGGGCAACTAATGAAAAACTGTTTTTT; CDR3: CASSFGLRRATNEKLFF
V: TRBV11-2; J: TRBJ1-1; D: -; size: -; DNA: TGTGCCAGCAGCGCGCTCGATCTGAGGGCAGCTTTCTTT; CDR3: CASSALDLRAAFF
V: TRBV4-1; J: TRBJ1-5; D: TRBD1; size: -; DNA: TGCGCCAGCAGCCCCCGGGACAGATATAGCAATCAGCCCCAGCATTTT; CDR3: CASSPRDRYSNQPQHF
V: TRBV11-3; J: TRBJ2-3; D: -; size: -; DNA: TGTGCCAGCAGCTTAGACGCGGGGAACACAGATACGCAGTATTTT; CDR3: CASSLDAGNTDTQYF
V: TRBV5-1; J: TRBJ2-7; D: TRBD1; size: -; DNA: TGCGCCAGCAGCCGAACAACCTCAGGGGGCTACGAGCAGTACTTC; CDR3: CASSRTTSGGYEQYF
V: TRBV28; J: TRBJ2-5; D: TRBD1; size: -; DNA: TGTGCCAGCAGTTTTGACAGGGGGATTGAAGAGACCCAGTACTTC; CDR3: CASSFDRGIEETQYF
V: TRBV28; J: TRBJ1-5; D: -; size: once; DNA: TGTGCCAGCAGCGCTCAAGCCGATCAGCCCCAGCATTTT; CDR3: CASSAQADQPQHF
V: TRBV4-1; J: TRBJ1-6; D: -; size: -; DNA: TGCGCCAGCGGCTCACGGGAGAAGCATAATTCACCCCTCCACTTT; CDR3: CASGSREKHNSPLHF
V: TRBV4-1; J: TRBJ2-2; D: TRBD2; size: once; DNA: TGCGCCAGCAGCCAAGATTGGGGGACTAGCGGGGGAAACACCGGGGAGCTGTTTTTT; CDR3: CASSQDWGTSGGNTGELFF
V: TRBV19; J: TRBJ2-1; D: TRBD1; size: -; DNA: TGTGCCAGTAGTTCAAGCCGGGACAGGGGAAACAATGAGCAGTTCTTC; CDR3: CASSSSRDRGNNEQFF
V: TRBV27; J: TRBJ2-1; D: -; size: -; DNA: TGTGCCAGCACCTCCTACAGCGGACTAAGCTCCTACAATGAGCAGTTCTTC; CDR3: CASTSYSGLSSYNEQFF
V: TRBV19; J: TRBJ2-3; D: -; size: -; DNA: TGTGCCAGTAGTATTTACCTGCCTAGCCTGCAGTATTTT; CDR3: CASSIYLPSLQYF
V: TRBV2; J: TRBJ1-2; D: TRBD1; size: -; DNA: TGTGCCAGCAGCCGGGACAGGGGAACTCTTGGCTACACCTTC; CDR3: CASSRDRGTLGYTF
V: TRBV3-1/TRBV3-2; J: TRBJ2-2; D: -; size: -; DNA: TGTGCCAGCAAAGGGGTCGGGGAGCTGTTTTTT; CDR3: CASKGVGELFF
V: TRBV18; J: TRBJ1-3; D: TRBD1; size: -; DNA: TGTGCCAGCTCCCCTGACAGGGCTGGAAACACCATATATTTT; CDR3: CASSPDRAGNTIYF
V: TRBV11-2; J: TRBJ2-7; D: -; size: -; DNA: TGTGCCAGCAGCTTATTAACACAGGGCCTAACCTACGAGCAGTACTTC; CDR3: CASSLLTQGLTYEQYF
V: TRBV11-2; J: TRBJ2-3; D: -; size: -; DNA: TGTGCCAGCAGCCCGACTAGACTAGATACGCAGTATTTT; CDR3: CASSPTRLDTQYF
V: TRBV3-1/TRBV3-2; J: TRBJ1-1; D: -; size: -; DNA: TGTGCCAGCAGCCAAACTTCAGGGGACACTGAAGCTTTCTTT; CDR3: CASSQTSGDTEAFF
V: TRBV5-5; J: TRBJ2-7; D: -; size: -; DNA: TGCGTAAGCGGAACCTCCTACGAGCAGTACTTC; CDR3: CVSGTSYEQYF
V: TRBV7-6; J: TRBJ2-3; D: TRBD2; size: few; DNA: TGTGCCAGCAGCTCGGGGGGACTGGCGACTAGCGGGGGAGCTAGCACAGATACGCAGTATTTT; CDR3: CASSSGGLATSGGASTDTQYF
V: TRBV28; J: TRBJ2-7; D: -; size: once; DNA: TGTGCCAGCAGCCCTTTGCGGTACACTCAGTACTTC; CDR3: CASSPLRYTQYF
V: TRBV12-3/TRBV12-4; J: TRBJ2-4; D: -; size: -; DNA: TGTGCCAGCAGAATACTAGCCAAAAACATTCAGTACTTC; CDR3: CASRILAKNIQYF
V: TRBV7-9; J: TRBJ2-2; D: -; size: -; DNA: TGTGCCAGCAGCCCGGTGACAGCGAACACCGGGGAGCTGTTTTTT; CDR3: CASSPVTANTGELFF
V: TRBV5-6; J: TRBJ1-4; D: TRBD1; size: -; DNA: TGTGCCAGCAGCTCAACAGGGGGCGCCTTACGGGAAAAACTGTTTTTT; CDR3: CASSSTGGALREKLFF
V: TRBV7-9; J: TRBJ2-7; D: -; size: -; DNA: TGTGCCAGCAGCCTCGCTACTCCTATAAGCGGCTCGCAGTACTTC; CDR3: CASSLATPISGSQYF
V: TRBV19; J: TRBJ1-4; D: -; size: -; DNA: TGTGCCAGTAGTATAGCCAGGACAAGTGAAAAACTGTTTTTT; CDR3: CASSIARTSEKLFF
V: TRBV5-1; J: TRBJ1-1; D: TRBD1; size: -; DNA: TGCGCCAGCAAGGGGACAGGGGGTGACATGAACACTGAAGCTTTCTTT; CDR3: CASKGTGGDMNTEAFF
V: TRBV5-1; J: TRBJ1-2; D: -; size: -; DNA: TGCGCCAGCAGCTTGGAATCTCCCAACTATGGCTACACCTTC; CDR3: CASSLESPNYGYTF
V: TRBV11-1; J: TRBJ1-1; D: -; size: -; DNA: TGTGCCAGCAGCTTAGGCCGAGGGGGTTTTTCTGAAGCTTTCTTT; CDR3: CASSLGRGGFSEAFF
V: TRBV2; J: TRBJ1-1; D: -; size: -; DNA: TGTGCCAGCAGTGACTTTCTGGGGGGCACTGAAGCTTTCTTT; CDR3: CASSDFLGGTEAFF
V: TRBV12-3/TRBV12-4; J: TRBJ1-2; D: TRBD1; size: -; DNA: TGTGCCAGCAACTTGGGACAGGTGGGGGGCTACACCTTC; CDR3: CASNLGQVGGYTF
V: TRBV6-5; J: TRBJ2-1; D: TRBD2; size: -; DNA: TGTGCCAGCTCATGGGGCGGGGGGCCAAATGAGCAGTTCTTC; CDR3: CASSWGGGPNEQFF
V: TRBV19; J: TRBJ1-3; D: -; size: once; DNA: TGTGCCAGTAACGACAGGTCCTCTGGAAACACCATATATTTT; CDR3: CASNDRSSGNTIYF
V: TRBV12-5; J: TRBJ1-3; D: -; size: -; DNA: TGTGCTAGTGGTTATCCCGGGACAGGAAACACCATATATTTT; CDR3: CASGYPGTGNTIYF
V: TRBV5-5; J: TRBJ2-3; D: TRBD1; size: few; DNA: TGTGCCAGCAGCTTTTCCAGGGGGCTCGATACAGATACGCAGTATTTT; CDR3: CASSFSRGLDTDTQYF
V: TRBV6-1; J: TRBJ2-3; D: TRBD2; size: -; DNA: TGTGCCAGCAGTGAAGCGTCGGGAGGAGATACGCAGTATTTT; CDR3: CASSEASGGDTQYF
V: TRBV12-2; J: TRBJ1-1; D: -; size: -; DNA: TGTGCAAGTCGCTCCGGAAGGGAGGGCACTGAAGCTTTCTTT; CDR3: CASRSGREGTEAFF
V: TRBV28; J: TRBJ2-1; D: TRBD1; size: once; DNA: TGTGCCAGCAGGTCCCGGGGGACAGGGGGCTTCAATGAGCAGTTCTTC; CDR3: CASRSRGTGGFNEQFF
V: TRBV4-1; J: TRBJ2-1; D: -; size: -; DNA: TGCGCCAGCAGCCCAGTGGGACTTCTGTCCTACAATGAGCAGTTCTTC; CDR3: CASSPVGLLSYNEQFF
V: TRBV5-5; J: TRBJ2-5; D: -; size: -; DNA: TGTGCCAGCAGCCCCTCCCTGACACACAAAGAGACCCAGTACTTC; CDR3: CASSPSLTHKETQYF